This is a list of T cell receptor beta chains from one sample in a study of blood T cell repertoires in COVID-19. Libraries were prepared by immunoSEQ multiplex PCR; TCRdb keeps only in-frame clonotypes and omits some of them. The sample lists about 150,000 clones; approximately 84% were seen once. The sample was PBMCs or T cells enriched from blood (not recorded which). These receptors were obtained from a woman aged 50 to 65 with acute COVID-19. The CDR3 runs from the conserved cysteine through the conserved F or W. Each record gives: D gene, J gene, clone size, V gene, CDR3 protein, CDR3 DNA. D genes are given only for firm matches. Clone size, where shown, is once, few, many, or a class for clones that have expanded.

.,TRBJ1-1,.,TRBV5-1,CASSQVSIGNTEAFF,TGCGCCAGCTCTCAGGTGTCGATAGGGAACACTGAAGCTTTCTTT
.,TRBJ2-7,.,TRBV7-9,CASSTTGTEQYF,TGTGCCAGCAGCACCACTGGTACCGAGCAGTACTTC
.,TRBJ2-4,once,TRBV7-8,CASSPVGFRTAKNIRYF,TGTGCCAGCAGCCCAGTGGGGTTTCGGACAGCCAAAAACATTCGGTACTTC
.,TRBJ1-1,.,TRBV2,CASTAGQMPNTEAFF,TGTGCCAGCACCGCTGGGCAGATGCCGAACACTGAAGCTTTCTTT
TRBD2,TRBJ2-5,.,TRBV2,CASSHWTGRAETQYF,TGTGCCAGCAGCCATTGGACGGGGAGGGCAGAGACCCAGTACTTC
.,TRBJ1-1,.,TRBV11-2,CASSLAEFMAFF,TGTGCCAGCAGCTTAGCGGAGTTTATGGCTTTCTTT
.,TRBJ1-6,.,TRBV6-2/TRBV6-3,CASSYQAPNSPLHF,TGTGCCAGCAGTTACCAGGCACCAAATTCACCCCTCCACTTT
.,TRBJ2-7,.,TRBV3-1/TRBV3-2,CASSQQLDSYEQYF,TGTGCCAGCAGCCAGCAACTAGATTCCTACGAGCAGTACTTC
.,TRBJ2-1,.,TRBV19,CASSGPYPIHEQFF,TGTGCCAGTAGTGGCCCGTACCCAATACATGAGCAGTTCTTC
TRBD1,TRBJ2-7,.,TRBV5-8,CASSYGQGVGSYEQYF,TGTGCCAGCAGTTATGGACAGGGGGTCGGCTCCTACGAGCAGTACTTC
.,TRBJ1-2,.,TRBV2,CASRYSSGAYDYTF,TGTGCCAGCAGGTATTCGAGCGGGGCGTATGACTACACCTTC
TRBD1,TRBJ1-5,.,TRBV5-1,CASSLDGGGYNQPQHF,TGCGCCAGCAGCTTGGATGGAGGGGGCTACAATCAGCCCCAGCATTTT
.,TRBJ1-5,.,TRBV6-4,CASSAVYSNQPQHF,TGTGCCAGCAGTGCGGTATATAGCAATCAGCCCCAGCATTTT
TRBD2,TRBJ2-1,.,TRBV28,CASSFRGLAGGPGEQFF,TGTGCCAGCAGTTTCCGGGGACTAGCGGGAGGGCCGGGGGAGCAGTTCTTC
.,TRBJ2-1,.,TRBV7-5,CARSSPRTGRPSTGTSADNEQFF,TGTGCCAGAAGCTCGCCTCGGACAGGGAGGCCCTCTACCGGGACTAGCGCAGACAATGAGCAGTTCTTC
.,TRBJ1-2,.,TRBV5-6,CASSFRLRKTVDDYGYTF,TGTGCCAGCAGCTTCAGACTTAGGAAGACAGTTGACGACTATGGCTACACCTTC
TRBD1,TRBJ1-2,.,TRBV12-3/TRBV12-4,CASSTRTGDGYTF,TGTGCCAGCAGTACCCGGACAGGGGATGGCTACACCTTC
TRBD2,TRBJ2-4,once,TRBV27,CASSLEGGRKNIQYF,TGTGCCAGCAGTTTGGAGGGAGGGCGCAAAAACATTCAGTACTTC
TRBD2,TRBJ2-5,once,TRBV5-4,CASSRSLGLAAETQYF,TGTGCCAGCAGCCGGTCCCTCGGACTAGCGGCAGAGACCCAGTACTTC
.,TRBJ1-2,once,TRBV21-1,CASSKGQGQGNYGYTF,TGTGCCAGCAGCAAAGGGCAGGGACAGGGGAACTATGGCTACACCTTC
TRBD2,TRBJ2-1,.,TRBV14,CASSPDIRLAGAGYEQFF,TGTGCCAGCAGCCCCGACATCCGACTAGCGGGAGCCGGTTATGAGCAGTTCTTC
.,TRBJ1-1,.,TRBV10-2,CASSDVAKPEAFF,TGCGCCAGCAGTGACGTAGCCAAGCCTGAAGCTTTCTTT
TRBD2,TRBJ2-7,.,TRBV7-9,CASSLRTSGRPYEQYF,TGTGCCAGCAGCCTCAGGACTAGCGGGAGACCCTACGAGCAGTACTTC
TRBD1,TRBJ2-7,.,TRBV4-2,CASSQVGTGAFEQYF,TGTGCCAGCAGCCAAGTGGGGACAGGGGCTTTCGAGCAGTACTTC
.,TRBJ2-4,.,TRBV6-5,CASSAREGTKNIQYF,TGTGCCAGCAGCGCGAGGGAAGGAACCAAAAACATTCAGTACTTC
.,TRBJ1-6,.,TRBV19,CASSPFRSGVEPLNSPLHF,TGTGCCAGTAGCCCCTTCCGGTCGGGGGTGGAACCGTTAAATTCACCCCTCCACTTT
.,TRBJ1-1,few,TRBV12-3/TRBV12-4,CASSFGEGAEAFF,TGTGCCAGCAGTTTTGGGGAAGGGGCTGAAGCTTTCTTT
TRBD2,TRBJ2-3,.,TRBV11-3,CASSPRLAGPRTDTQYF,TGTGCCAGCAGCCCCCGACTAGCGGGACCCCGCACAGATACGCAGTATTTT
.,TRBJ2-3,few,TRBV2,CASSEAKGGTQYF,TGTGCCAGCAGTGAAGCGAAAGGGGGAACGCAGTATTTT
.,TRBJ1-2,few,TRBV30,CAFGGGTYGYTF,TGTGCCTTTGGGGGGGGGACCTATGGCTACACCTTC
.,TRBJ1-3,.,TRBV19,CASSISNSGNTIYF,TGTGCCAGTAGTATATCTAACTCTGGAAACACCATATATTTT
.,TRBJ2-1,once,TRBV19,CASSFQGPVDEQFF,TGTGCCAGTAGTTTTCAGGGGCCCGTGGATGAGCAGTTCTTC
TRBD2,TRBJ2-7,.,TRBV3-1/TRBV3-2,CASSQVLVTSGSAYEQYF,TGTGCCAGCAGCCAAGTTCTCGTAACTAGCGGGAGTGCTTACGAGCAGTACTTC
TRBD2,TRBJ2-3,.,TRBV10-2,CASSFTSGSSDTQYF,TGCGCCAGCAGTTTCACTAGCGGGAGCTCAGATACGCAGTATTTT
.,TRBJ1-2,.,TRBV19,CASEKQGPGYGYTF,TGTGCCAGTGAGAAACAGGGACCCGGCTATGGCTACACCTTC